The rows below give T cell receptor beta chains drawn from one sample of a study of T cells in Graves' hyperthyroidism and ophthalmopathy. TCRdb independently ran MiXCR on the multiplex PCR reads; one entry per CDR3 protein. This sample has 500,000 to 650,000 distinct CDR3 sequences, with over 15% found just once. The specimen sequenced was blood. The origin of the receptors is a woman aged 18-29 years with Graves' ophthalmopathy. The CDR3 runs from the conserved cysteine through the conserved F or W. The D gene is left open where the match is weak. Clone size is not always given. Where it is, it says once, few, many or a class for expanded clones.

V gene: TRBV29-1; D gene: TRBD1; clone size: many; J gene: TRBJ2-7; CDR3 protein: CSAAGTEAYEQYF; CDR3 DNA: TGCAGCGCCGCCGGGACAGAGGCCTACGAGCAGTACTTC
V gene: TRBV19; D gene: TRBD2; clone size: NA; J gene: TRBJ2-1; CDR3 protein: CASSATSGSPNEQFF; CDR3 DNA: TGTGCCAGTAGTGCTACTAGCGGGAGCCCCAATGAGCAGTTCTTC
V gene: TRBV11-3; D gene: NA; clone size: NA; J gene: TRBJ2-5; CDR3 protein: CASSLEVGGAQYF; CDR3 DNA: TGTGCCAGCAGCTTAGAGGTCGGGGGAGCCCAGTACTTC
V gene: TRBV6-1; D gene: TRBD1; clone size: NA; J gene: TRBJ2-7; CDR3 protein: CASRRGWQGTDEQYF; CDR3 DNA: TGTGCCAGCAGGAGGGGGTGGCAGGGGACAGACGAGCAGTACTTC
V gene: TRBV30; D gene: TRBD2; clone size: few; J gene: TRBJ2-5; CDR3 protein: CAWSVSLAGGPYQYF; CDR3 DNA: TGTGCCTGGAGTGTGTCTCTCGCGGGAGGGCCGTATCAGTACTTC
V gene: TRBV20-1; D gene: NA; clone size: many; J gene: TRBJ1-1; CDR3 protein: CSASIRHLNTEAFF; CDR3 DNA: TGCAGTGCTAGTATCCGACATCTGAACACTGAAGCTTTCTTT
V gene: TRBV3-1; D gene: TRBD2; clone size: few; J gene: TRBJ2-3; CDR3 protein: CASSQVGLAGLFTSTDTQYF; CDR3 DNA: TGTGCCAGCAGCCAAGTAGGGCTAGCGGGCCTTTTTACTAGCACAGATACGCAGTATTTT
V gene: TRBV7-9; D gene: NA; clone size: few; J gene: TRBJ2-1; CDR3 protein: CASSGLGLGYNEQFF; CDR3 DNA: TGTGCCAGCAGCGGCCTGGGGTTGGGCTACAATGAGCAGTTCTTC
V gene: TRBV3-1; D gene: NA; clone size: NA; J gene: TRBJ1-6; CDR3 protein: CASRRGNSPLHF; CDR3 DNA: TGTGCCAGCCGGAGGGGTAATTCACCCCTCCACTTT
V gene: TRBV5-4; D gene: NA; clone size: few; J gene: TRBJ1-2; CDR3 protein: CASSFFGGWNYGYTF; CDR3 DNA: TGTGCCAGCAGCTTCTTCGGGGGCTGGAACTATGGCTACACCTTC
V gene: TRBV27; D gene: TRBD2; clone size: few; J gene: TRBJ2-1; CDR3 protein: CASSLDASGTYNEQFF; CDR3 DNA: TGTGCCAGCAGTTTAGATGCTAGCGGGACCTACAATGAGCAGTTCTTC
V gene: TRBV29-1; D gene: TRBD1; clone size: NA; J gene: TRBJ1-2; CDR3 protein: CSVPFTGGEWSYTF; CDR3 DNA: TGCAGCGTTCCGTTTACAGGGGGCGAGTGGAGCTACACCTTC
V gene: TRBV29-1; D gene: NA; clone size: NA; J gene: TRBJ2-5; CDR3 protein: CSVEGAGKKETQYF; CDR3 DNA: TGCAGCGTTGAAGGGGCGGGAAAAAAAGAGACCCAGTACTTC
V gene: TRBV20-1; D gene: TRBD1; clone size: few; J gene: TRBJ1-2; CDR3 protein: CGQEHKMNYGYTF; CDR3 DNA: TGCGGACAGGAGCACAAAATGAACTATGGCTACACCTTC
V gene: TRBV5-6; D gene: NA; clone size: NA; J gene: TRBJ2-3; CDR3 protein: CASTSSGSTDTQYF; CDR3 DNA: TGTGCCAGCACCTCCAGCGGGAGCACAGATACGCAGTATTTT
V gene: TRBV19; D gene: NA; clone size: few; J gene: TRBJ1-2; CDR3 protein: CASSIDGEQGTYENYGYTF; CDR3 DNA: TGTGCCAGTAGTATAGATGGAGAACAGGGAACCTACGAGAACTATGGCTACACCTTC
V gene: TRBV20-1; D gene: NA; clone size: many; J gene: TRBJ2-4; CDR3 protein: CSAIGHLAKNIQYF; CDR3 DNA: TGCAGTGCTATTGGGCATCTAGCCAAAAACATTCAGTACTTC
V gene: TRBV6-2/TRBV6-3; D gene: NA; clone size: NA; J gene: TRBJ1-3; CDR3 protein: CASISNRGSGNTIYF; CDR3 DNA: TGTGCCAGCATTTCGAACCGGGGGTCTGGAAACACCATATATTTT
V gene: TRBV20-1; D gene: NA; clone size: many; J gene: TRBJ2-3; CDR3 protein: CSARDLKGPDTQYF; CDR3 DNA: TGCAGTGCTAGAGATCTCAAGGGACCAGATACGCAGTATTTT
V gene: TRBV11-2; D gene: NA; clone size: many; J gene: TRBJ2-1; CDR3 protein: CASSFLAQQFF; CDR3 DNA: TGTGCCAGCAGCTTTCTAGCCCAGCAGTTCTTC
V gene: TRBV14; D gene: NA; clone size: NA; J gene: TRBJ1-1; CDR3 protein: CASKSSPRFTEAFF; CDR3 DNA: TGTGCCAGCAAAAGCAGTCCGAGGTTCACTGAAGCTTTCTTT
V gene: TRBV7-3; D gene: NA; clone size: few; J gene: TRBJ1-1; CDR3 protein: CASSSSLISTEAFF; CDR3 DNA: TGTGCCAGCAGCTCCTCTTTAATTAGCACTGAAGCTTTCTTT
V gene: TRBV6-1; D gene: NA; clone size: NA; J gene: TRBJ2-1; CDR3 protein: CASSADNEQFF; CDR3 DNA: TGTGCCAGCAGTGCGGACAATGAGCAGTTCTTC
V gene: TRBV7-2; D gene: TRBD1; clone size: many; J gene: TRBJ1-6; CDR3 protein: CASTRGGGQGGNSPLHF; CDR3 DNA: TGTGCCAGCACCCGGGGGGGGGGACAGGGTGGAAATTCACCCCTCCACTTT
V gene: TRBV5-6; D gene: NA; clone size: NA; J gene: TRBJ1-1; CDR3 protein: CASSDLEGLGAFF; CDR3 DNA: TGTGCCAGCAGCGACCTAGAAGGGTTAGGAGCTTTCTTT
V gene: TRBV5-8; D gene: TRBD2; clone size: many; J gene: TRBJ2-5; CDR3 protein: CASSKGTSGEETQYF; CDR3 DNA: TGTGCCAGCAGCAAAGGGACTAGCGGGGAGGAGACCCAGTACTTC
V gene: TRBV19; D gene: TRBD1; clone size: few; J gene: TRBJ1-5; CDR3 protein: CASRGQGSNQPQHF; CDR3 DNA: TGTGCCAGTAGGGGACAGGGCAGCAATCAGCCCCAGCATTTT
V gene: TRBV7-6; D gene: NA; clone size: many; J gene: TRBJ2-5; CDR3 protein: CASSPSHARETQYF; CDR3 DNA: TGTGCCAGCAGCCCGAGTCACGCGAGGGAGACCCAGTACTTC
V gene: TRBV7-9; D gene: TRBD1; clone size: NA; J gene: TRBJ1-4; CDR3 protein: CASSGADRGEKLFF; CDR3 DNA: TGTGCCAGCAGCGGAGCGGACAGGGGTGAAAAACTGTTTTTT
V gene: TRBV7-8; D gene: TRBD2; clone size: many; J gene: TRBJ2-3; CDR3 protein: CASSLGWKREVPSGADTQYF; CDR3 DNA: TGTGCCAGCAGCTTAGGGTGGAAGCGGGAGGTCCCGAGTGGCGCAGATACGCAGTATTTT
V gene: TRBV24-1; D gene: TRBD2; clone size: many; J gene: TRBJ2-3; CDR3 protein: CATSIAGSTDTQYF; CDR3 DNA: TGTGCCACCAGTATAGCGGGAAGCACAGATACGCAGTATTTT
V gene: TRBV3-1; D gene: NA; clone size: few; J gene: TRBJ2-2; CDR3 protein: CASSHPANTNTGELFF; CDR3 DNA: TGTGCCAGCAGCCATCCAGCAAACACGAACACCGGGGAGCTGTTTTTT
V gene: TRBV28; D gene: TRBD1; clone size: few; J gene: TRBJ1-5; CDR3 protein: CASSSGQGTQPQHF; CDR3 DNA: TGTGCCAGCAGCTCGGGACAGGGAACTCAGCCCCAGCATTTT
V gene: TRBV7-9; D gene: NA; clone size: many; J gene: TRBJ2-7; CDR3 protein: CASSLGAVGQYF; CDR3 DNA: TGTGCCAGCAGCTTAGGGGCAGTTGGGCAGTACTTC
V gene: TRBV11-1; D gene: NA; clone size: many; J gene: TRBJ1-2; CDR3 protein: CASSLNRDGYTF; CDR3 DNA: TGTGCCAGCAGCTTAAACAGGGACGGCTACACCTTC
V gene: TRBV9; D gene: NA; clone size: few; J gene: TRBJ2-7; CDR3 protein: CASSVDASEACEQYF; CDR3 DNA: TGTGCCAGCAGCGTAGACGCTAGCGAGGCCTGCGAGCAGTACTTC
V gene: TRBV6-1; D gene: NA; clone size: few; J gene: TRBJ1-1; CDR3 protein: CASSFLGENTEAFF; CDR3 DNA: TGTGCCAGCAGTTTCTTAGGAGAGAACACTGAAGCTTTCTTT
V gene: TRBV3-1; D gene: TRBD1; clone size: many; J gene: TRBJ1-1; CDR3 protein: CASSLTTGRNTEAFF; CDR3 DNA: TGTGCCAGCAGCCTGACGACAGGGAGGAACACTGAAGCTTTCTTT
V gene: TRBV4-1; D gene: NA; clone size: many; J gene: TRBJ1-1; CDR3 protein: CASSQTGFMNTEAFF; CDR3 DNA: TGCGCCAGCAGCCAAACAGGTTTCATGAACACTGAAGCTTTCTTT
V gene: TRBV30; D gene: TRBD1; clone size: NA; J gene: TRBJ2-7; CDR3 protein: CAATGDYEQYF; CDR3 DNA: TGTGCCGCAACAGGGGACTACGAGCAGTACTTC
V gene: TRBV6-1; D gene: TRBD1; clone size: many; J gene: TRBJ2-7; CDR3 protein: CASSRQGPYEQYF; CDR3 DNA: TGTGCCAGCAGTCGACAGGGTCCCTACGAGCAGTACTTC
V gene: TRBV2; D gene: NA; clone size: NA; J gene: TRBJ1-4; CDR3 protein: CASRLTDEKLFF; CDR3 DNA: TGTGCCAGCAGACTGACAGATGAAAAACTGTTTTTT
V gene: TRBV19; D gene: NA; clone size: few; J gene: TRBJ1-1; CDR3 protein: CASSIQGSNTEAFF; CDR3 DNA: TGTGCCAGTAGTATACAGGGATCGAACACTGAAGCTTTCTTT